This TCR beta chain was recorded in a study of cytomegalovirus exposure and HLA in healthy donors. Study details: Of all 400 or so donors who were genotyped, roughly 85% belonged to the Caucasian-associated ancestry cluster.

13 Jbeta primers and 60 Vbeta primers were used for the PCR. Method: immunoSEQ multiplex PCR; TCRdb's copy keeps in-frame clones and lacks some. The sample lists 130,000 to 150,000 clones, roughly 76% occurring once. This CDR3 has 14 residues. CDR1 and CDR2 from the germline V gene are LNHDA and SQIVND (reference sequence). Trimming took 6 bases from V and 5 from J; bases not matched to a gene: 5. Findings and limits, study-wide: Published work reported that the classifier diagnosed cytomegalovirus status with high specificity and sensitivity.

Turning to this clone: Its antigen remains unknown.

Input material: PBMCs. The TCR comes from a man aged 18-30 years in good health and CMV-seronegative. The chain couples TRBV19 to TRBJ1-5; 9 bases map to TRBD1. The CDR3 is CASSTGTGYQPQHF. CDR3 nucleotide sequence: TGTGCCAGTAGCACCGGGACAGGGTATCAGCCCCAGCATTTT.